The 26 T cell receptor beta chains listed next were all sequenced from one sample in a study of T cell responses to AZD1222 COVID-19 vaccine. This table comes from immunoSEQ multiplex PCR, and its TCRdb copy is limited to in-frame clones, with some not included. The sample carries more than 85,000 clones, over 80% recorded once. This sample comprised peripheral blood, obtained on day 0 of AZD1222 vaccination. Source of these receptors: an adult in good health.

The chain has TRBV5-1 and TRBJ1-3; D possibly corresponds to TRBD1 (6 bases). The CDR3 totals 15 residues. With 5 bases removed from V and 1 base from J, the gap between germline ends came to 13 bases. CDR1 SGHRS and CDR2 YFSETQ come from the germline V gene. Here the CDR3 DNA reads TGCGCCAGCAGGTCGACAGGCACTTCTGGAAACACCATATATTTT. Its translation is CASRSTGTSGNTIYF.

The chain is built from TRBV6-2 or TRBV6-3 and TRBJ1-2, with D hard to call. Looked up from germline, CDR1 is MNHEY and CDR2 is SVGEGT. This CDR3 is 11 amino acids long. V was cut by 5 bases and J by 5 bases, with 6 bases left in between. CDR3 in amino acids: CASSGRYGYTF. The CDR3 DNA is TGTGCCAGCAGTGGACGGTATGGCTACACCTTC.

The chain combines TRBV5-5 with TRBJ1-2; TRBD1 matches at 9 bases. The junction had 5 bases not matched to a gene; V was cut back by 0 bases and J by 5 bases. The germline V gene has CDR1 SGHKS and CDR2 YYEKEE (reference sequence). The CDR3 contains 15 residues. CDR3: CASSLGQGGRYGYTF. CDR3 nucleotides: TGTGCCAGCAGCTTGGGACAGGGGGGGAGGTATGGCTACACCTTC.

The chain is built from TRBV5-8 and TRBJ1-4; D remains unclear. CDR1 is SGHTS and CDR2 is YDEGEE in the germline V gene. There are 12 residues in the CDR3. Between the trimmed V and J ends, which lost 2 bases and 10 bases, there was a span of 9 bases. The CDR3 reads CASSLSGAKLFF. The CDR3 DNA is TGTGCCAGCAGCTTAAGTGGCGCAAAACTGTTTTTT.

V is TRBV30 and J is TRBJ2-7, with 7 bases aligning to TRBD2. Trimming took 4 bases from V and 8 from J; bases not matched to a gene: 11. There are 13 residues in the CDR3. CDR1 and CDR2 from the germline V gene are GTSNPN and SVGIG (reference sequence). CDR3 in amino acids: CAWTTSSSLKQYF. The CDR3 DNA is TGTGCCTGGACGACTAGCTCTTCCCTGAAGCAGTACTTC.

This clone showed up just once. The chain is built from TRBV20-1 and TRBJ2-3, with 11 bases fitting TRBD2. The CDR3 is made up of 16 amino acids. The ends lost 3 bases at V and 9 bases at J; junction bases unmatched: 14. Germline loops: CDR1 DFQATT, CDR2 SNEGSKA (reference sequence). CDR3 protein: CSASVRSGGGSDTQYF. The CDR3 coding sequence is TGCAGTGCTAGTGTCCGTAGCGGGGGGGGTTCCGACACGCAGTATTTT.

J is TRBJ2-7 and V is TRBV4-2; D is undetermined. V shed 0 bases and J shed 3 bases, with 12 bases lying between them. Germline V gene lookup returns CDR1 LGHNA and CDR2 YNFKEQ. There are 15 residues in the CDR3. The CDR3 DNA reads TGTGCCAGCAGCCAAGATAAAGGACCTTACTACGAGCAGTACTTC. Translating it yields CASSQDKGPYYEQYF.

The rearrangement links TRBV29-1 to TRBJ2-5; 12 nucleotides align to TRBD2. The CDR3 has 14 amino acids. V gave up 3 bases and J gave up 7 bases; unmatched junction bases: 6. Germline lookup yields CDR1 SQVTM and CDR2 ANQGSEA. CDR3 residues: CSVDWTSGAGTQYF. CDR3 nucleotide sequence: TGCAGCGTTGATTGGACTAGCGGGGCCGGGACCCAGTACTTC. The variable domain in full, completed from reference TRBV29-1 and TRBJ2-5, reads SAVISQKPSRDICQRGTSLTIQCQVDSQVTMMFWYRQQPGQSLTLIATANQGSEATYESGFVIDKFPISRPNLTFSTLTVSNMSPEDSSIYLCSVDWTSGAGTQYFGPGTRLLVL.

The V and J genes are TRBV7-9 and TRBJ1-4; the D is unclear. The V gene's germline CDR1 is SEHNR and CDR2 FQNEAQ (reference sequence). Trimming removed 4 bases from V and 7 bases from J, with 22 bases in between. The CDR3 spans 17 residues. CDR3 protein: CASSSGRAPTWGEKLFF. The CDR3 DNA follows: TGTGCCAGCAGCTCCGGTCGGGCCCCTACCTGGGGTGAAAAACTGTTTTTT.

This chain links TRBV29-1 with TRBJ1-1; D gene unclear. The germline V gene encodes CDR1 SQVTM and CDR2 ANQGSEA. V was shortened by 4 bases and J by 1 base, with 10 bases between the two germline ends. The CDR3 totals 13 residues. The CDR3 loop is CSVGWTGNTEAFF. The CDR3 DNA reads TGCAGCGTTGGGTGGACGGGGAACACTGAAGCTTTCTTT.

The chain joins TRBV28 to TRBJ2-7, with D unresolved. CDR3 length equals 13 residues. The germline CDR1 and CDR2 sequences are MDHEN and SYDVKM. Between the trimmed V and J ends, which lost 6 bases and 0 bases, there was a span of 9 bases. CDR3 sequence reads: CASSPGSSYEQYF. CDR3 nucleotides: TGTGCCAGCAGCCCGGGTAGCTCCTACGAGCAGTACTTC.

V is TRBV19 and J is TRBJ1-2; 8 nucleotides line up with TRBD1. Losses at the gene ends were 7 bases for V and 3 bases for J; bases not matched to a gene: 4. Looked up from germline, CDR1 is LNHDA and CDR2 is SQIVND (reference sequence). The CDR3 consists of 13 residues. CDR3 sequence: CASTGQGYYGYTF. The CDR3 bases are TGTGCCAGTACAGGACAGGGATACTATGGCTACACCTTC.

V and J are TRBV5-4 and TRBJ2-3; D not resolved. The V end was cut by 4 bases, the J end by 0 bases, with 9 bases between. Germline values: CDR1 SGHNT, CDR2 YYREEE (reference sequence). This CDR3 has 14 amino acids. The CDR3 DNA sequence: TGTGCCAGCAGCCCCCCCTCAAGCACAGATACGCAGTATTTT. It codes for CASSPPSSTDTQYF. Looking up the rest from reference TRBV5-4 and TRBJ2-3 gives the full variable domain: ETGVTQSPTHLIKTRGQQVTLRCSSQSGHNTVSWYQQALGQGPQFIFQYYREEENGRGNFPPRFSGLQFPNYSSELNVNALELDDSALYLCASSPPSSTDTQYFGPGTRLTVL.

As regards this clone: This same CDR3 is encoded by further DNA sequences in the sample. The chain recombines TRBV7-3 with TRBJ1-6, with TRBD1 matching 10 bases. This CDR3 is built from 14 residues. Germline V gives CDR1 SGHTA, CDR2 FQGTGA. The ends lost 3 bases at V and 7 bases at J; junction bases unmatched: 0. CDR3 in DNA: TGTGCCAGCAGCTTGGACAGGGGGAATTCACCCCTCCACTTT. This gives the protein CASSLDRGNSPLHF.

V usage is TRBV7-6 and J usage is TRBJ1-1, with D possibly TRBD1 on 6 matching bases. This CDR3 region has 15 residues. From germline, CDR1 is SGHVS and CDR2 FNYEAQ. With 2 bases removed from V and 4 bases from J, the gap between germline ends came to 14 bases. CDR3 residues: CASSLSGGSGTEAFF. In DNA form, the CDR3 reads TGTGCCAGCAGCTTATCCGGGGGCTCGGGCACTGAAGCTTTCTTT. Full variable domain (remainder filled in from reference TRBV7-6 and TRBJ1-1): GAGVSQSPRYKVTKRGQDVALRCDPISGHVSLYWYRQALGQGPEFLTYFNYEAQQDKSGLPNDRFSAERPEGSISTLTIQRTEQRDSAMYRCASSLSGGSGTEAFFGQGTRLTVV.

The CDR3: CASSPGRFTAFF. The CDR3 DNA reads as TGTGCCAGCAGCCCCGGAAGGTTTACAGCTTTCTTT. The rearrangement links TRBV5-6 to TRBJ1-1, with no clear D. This CDR3 is 12 amino acids long. The V end lost 4 bases, the J end lost 10 bases, and 14 bases lay between the germline ends. In germline, CDR1 is SGHDT, CDR2 YYEEEE.

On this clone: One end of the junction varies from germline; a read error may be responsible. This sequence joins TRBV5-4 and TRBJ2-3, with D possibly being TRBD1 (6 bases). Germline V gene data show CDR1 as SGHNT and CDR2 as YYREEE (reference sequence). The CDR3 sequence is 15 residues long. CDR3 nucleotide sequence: TGTGCCAGCACCTTGGACAGTGCACACACAGATACGCAGTATTTT. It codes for CASTLDSAHTDTQYF.

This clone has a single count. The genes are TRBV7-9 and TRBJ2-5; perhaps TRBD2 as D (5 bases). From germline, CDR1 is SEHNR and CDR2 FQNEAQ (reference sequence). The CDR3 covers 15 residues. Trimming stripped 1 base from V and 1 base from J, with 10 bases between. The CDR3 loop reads CASSLVGRSQETQYF. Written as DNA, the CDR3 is TGTGCCAGCAGCTTAGTGGGGAGAAGCCAAGAGACCCAGTACTTC. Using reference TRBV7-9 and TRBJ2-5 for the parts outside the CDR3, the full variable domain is DTGVSQNPRHKITKRGQNVTFRCDPISEHNRLYWYRQTLGQGPEFLTYFQNEAQLEKSRLLSDRFSAERPKGSFSTLEIQRTEQGDSAMYLCASSLVGRSQETQYFGPGTRLLVL.

The CDR3 region has the DNA TGTGCCAGCAGTTACTTGTCTAGCGGGGGCGGGCACATTCAGTACTTC. This sequence encodes CASSYLSSGGGHIQYF. The chain has TRBV6-5 and TRBJ2-4; 10 nucleotides line up with TRBD2. Trimming at V came to 1 base and at J to 8 bases, leaving 8 bases not matched to a gene. The CDR3 has 16 residues. Germline V gene data show CDR1 as MNHEY and CDR2 as SVGAGI.

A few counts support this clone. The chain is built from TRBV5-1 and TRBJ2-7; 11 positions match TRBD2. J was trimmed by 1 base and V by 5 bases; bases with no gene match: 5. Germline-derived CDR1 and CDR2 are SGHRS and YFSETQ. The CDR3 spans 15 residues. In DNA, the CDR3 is TGCGCCAGCAGTACTAGCGGGAGTCGGTCCTACGAGCAGTACTTC. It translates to CASSTSGSRSYEQYF.

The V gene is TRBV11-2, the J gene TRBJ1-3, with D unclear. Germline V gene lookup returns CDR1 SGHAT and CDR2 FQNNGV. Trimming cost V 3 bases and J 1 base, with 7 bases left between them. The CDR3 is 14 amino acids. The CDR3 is CASSFVGSGNTIYF. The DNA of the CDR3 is TGTGCCAGCAGCTTCGTAGGGTCTGGAAACACCATATATTTT. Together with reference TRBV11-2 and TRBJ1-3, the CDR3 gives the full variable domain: EAGVAQSPRYKIIEKRQSVAFWCNPISGHATLYWYQQILGQGPKLLIQFQNNGVVDDSQLPKDRFSAERLKGVDSTLKIQPAKLEDSAVYLCASSFVGSGNTIYFGEGSWLTVV.

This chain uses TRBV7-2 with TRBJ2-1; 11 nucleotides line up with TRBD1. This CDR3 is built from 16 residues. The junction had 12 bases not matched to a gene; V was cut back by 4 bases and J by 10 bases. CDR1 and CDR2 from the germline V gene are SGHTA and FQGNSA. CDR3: CASSSPRTGGRREQFF. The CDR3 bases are TGTGCCAGCAGCTCCCCCCGGACAGGGGGCAGGAGGGAGCAGTTCTTC.

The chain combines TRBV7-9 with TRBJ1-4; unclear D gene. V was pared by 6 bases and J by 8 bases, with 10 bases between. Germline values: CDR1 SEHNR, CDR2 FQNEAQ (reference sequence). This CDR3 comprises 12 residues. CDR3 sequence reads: CASRSKSEKLFF. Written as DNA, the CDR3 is TGTGCCAGCAGGTCCAAGTCAGAAAAACTGTTTTTT.

CDR3 in DNA: TGTGCCACCAGCAGAGATTTGACAGGGTGGGGCTACACCTTC. Translation: CATSRDLTGWGYTF. This sequence joins TRBV15 and TRBJ1-2; 7 nucleotides agree with TRBD1. The ends lost 0 bases at V and 8 bases at J; junction bases unmatched: 6. CDR3 length: 14 residues. CDR1 is LNHNV, CDR2 YYDKDF, per germline (reference sequence). Using reference TRBV15 and TRBJ1-2 for the parts outside the CDR3, the full variable domain is DAMVIQNPRYQVTQFGKPVTLSCSQTLNHNVMYWYQQKSSQAPKLLFHYYDKDFNNEADTPDNFQSRRPNTSFCFLDIRSPGLGDTAMYLCATSRDLTGWGYTFGSGTRLTVV.

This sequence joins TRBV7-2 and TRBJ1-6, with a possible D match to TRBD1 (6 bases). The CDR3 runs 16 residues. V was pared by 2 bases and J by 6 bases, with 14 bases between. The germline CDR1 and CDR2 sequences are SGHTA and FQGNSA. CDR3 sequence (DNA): TGTGCCAGCAGCTTAAGATCGGGGGCCGGTAATTCACCCCTCCACTTT. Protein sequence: CASSLRSGAGNSPLHF.

CDR3 amino acids: CAITGSGGTEAFF. CDR3 coding DNA: TGTGCCATCACTGGGTCAGGGGGGACTGAAGCTTTCTTT. This sequence joins TRBV10-3 and TRBJ1-1, with 7 bases lining up with TRBD1. The ends lost 7 bases at V and 5 bases at J; junction bases unmatched: 7. Germline assignment: CDR1 ENHRY and CDR2 SYGVKD. The CDR3 loop spans 13 amino acids.